These T cell receptor beta chains were read from a single sample in a study of blood T cell repertoires in COVID-19. The assay was immunoSEQ multiplex PCR, and TCRdb's table has in-frame clones only and misses some. The profile shows around 260,000 clones, about 85% of them singletons. Sequencing was performed on peripheral blood. The origin of the receptors is a man aged 55 to 70 with acute or convalescent COVID-19. Each CDR3 is given with its conserved first and last residue. Each record gives: V gene, clone size, J gene, D gene, CDR3 DNA, CDR3 protein. D genes are given only for firm matches. Expanded clones get a size class; other rows say once, few or many, or leave the size out.

v_gene: TRBV19
abundance: .
j_gene: TRBJ1-2
d_gene: .
CDR3nt: TGTGCCAGTAGTATAGATCATGGGCAGGGAAATGGCTACACCTTC
CDR3aa: CASSIDHGQGNGYTF

v_gene: TRBV6-1
abundance: .
j_gene: TRBJ2-6
d_gene: .
CDR3nt: TGTGCCAGCAGTGAAACAGGGACTGGGGCCAACGTCCTGACTTTC
CDR3aa: CASSETGTGANVLTF

v_gene: TRBV7-3
abundance: many
j_gene: TRBJ2-2
d_gene: .
CDR3nt: TGTGCCAGCAGCTTGTTCAGGAGGGAGGAGGAACCCGGGGAGCTGTTTTTT
CDR3aa: CASSLFRREEEPGELFF

v_gene: TRBV6-5
abundance: .
j_gene: TRBJ1-1
d_gene: TRBD1
CDR3nt: TGTGCCAGCAGAGGACAGGGGGCCGGGAGCACTGAAGCTTTCTTT
CDR3aa: CASRGQGAGSTEAFF

v_gene: TRBV5-1
abundance: .
j_gene: TRBJ2-1
d_gene: TRBD2
CDR3nt: TGCGCCAGCAGCTTCACTCCCCTGGGACTAGCGGGATACAATGAGCAGTTCTTC
CDR3aa: CASSFTPLGLAGYNEQFF

v_gene: TRBV15
abundance: few
j_gene: TRBJ2-2
d_gene: TRBD1
CDR3nt: TGTGCCACCAGGGAGGCACAGGGGGTTCTCACCGGGGAGCTGTTTTTT
CDR3aa: CATREAQGVLTGELFF

v_gene: TRBV5-4
abundance: few
j_gene: TRBJ2-1
d_gene: TRBD2
CDR3nt: TGTGCCAGCAGTAAGGGCGGGGGGAACCCCCCAAACAATGAGCAGTTCTTC
CDR3aa: CASSKGGGNPPNNEQFF

v_gene: TRBV6-6
abundance: .
j_gene: TRBJ1-4
d_gene: TRBD1
CDR3nt: TGTGCCAGCAGTTCCACAGGGGCCACTAATGAAAAACTGTTTTTT
CDR3aa: CASSSTGATNEKLFF

v_gene: TRBV6-5
abundance: once
j_gene: TRBJ2-5
d_gene: .
CDR3nt: TGTGCCAGCAGTTACGGTGGCAGGGAGACCCAGTACTTC
CDR3aa: CASSYGGRETQYF

v_gene: TRBV3-1/TRBV3-2
abundance: once
j_gene: TRBJ2-7
d_gene: TRBD1
CDR3nt: TGTGCCAGCAGCCAAGATGCACCTATCCCGGGGACAGGAAGGTACGAGCAGTACTTC
CDR3aa: CASSQDAPIPGTGRYEQYF

v_gene: TRBV27
abundance: .
j_gene: TRBJ2-7
d_gene: .
CDR3nt: TGTGCCAGCCGGGGCCGGGACAACTACGAGCAGTACTTC
CDR3aa: CASRGRDNYEQYF

v_gene: TRBV27
abundance: .
j_gene: TRBJ2-7
d_gene: TRBD2
CDR3nt: TGTGCCAGCAGTCCTGGGACTAGCGGGAGTCTTGGGCAGTACTTC
CDR3aa: CASSPGTSGSLGQYF

v_gene: TRBV6-1
abundance: .
j_gene: TRBJ1-5
d_gene: .
CDR3nt: TGTGCCAGCAGTGTGTCGCCGGGGGCGGGGGGCAATCAGCCCCAGCATTTT
CDR3aa: CASSVSPGAGGNQPQHF

v_gene: TRBV15
abundance: .
j_gene: TRBJ2-1
d_gene: .
CDR3nt: TGTGCCACCAGCAGAGATTTTTACTCCTACAATGAGCAGTTCTTC
CDR3aa: CATSRDFYSYNEQFF

v_gene: TRBV4-1
abundance: .
j_gene: TRBJ2-7
d_gene: TRBD2
CDR3nt: TGCGCCAGCAGCCACCTACTAGCGGGAGCTGACGAGCAGTACTTC
CDR3aa: CASSHLLAGADEQYF

v_gene: TRBV2
abundance: .
j_gene: TRBJ1-5
d_gene: TRBD1
CDR3nt: TGTGCCAGCACCGGACAGGGAGGTCAGCCCCAGCATTTT
CDR3aa: CASTGQGGQPQHF

v_gene: TRBV7-9
abundance: .
j_gene: TRBJ2-1
d_gene: .
CDR3nt: TGTGCCAGCAGCCTCCGGGGAGGTCCCAATGAGCAGTTCTTC
CDR3aa: CASSLRGGPNEQFF

v_gene: TRBV5-8
abundance: .
j_gene: TRBJ2-7
d_gene: .
CDR3nt: TGTGCCAGCAGTTTAGGGGGTGTCTCCTACGAGCAGTACTTC
CDR3aa: CASSLGGVSYEQYF

v_gene: TRBV7-9
abundance: few
j_gene: TRBJ2-2
d_gene: .
CDR3nt: TGTGCCAGCAGCCCCAGGTGGGGCAACACCGGGGAGCTGTTTTTT
CDR3aa: CASSPRWGNTGELFF

v_gene: TRBV30
abundance: few
j_gene: TRBJ2-7
d_gene: TRBD1
CDR3nt: TGTGCCCTCATGGACAGGGTCTACGAGCAGTACTTC
CDR3aa: CALMDRVYEQYF

v_gene: TRBV5-4
abundance: .
j_gene: TRBJ2-3
d_gene: TRBD1
CDR3nt: TGTGCCAGCAGCTTGGGGCCGGGACAGGCGAGCACAGATACGCAGTATTTT
CDR3aa: CASSLGPGQASTDTQYF

v_gene: TRBV5-6
abundance: .
j_gene: TRBJ1-1
d_gene: .
CDR3nt: TGTGCCAGCAGCTTGGAGGGGCGACAGTTGAACACTGAAGCTTTCTTT
CDR3aa: CASSLEGRQLNTEAFF

v_gene: TRBV15
abundance: few
j_gene: TRBJ1-5
d_gene: .
CDR3nt: TGTGCCACCAGCAGGACAGTGATTAGCAATCAGCCCCAGCATTTT
CDR3aa: CATSRTVISNQPQHF

v_gene: TRBV18
abundance: .
j_gene: TRBJ2-1
d_gene: TRBD2
CDR3nt: TGTGCCAGCTCACTAGGCAGCGGGGGGTACAATGAGCAGTTCTTC
CDR3aa: CASSLGSGGYNEQFF

v_gene: TRBV9
abundance: few
j_gene: TRBJ1-1
d_gene: .
CDR3nt: TGTGCCAGCAGCGTAGCCCCCCGTAGCACTGAAGCTTTCTTT
CDR3aa: CASSVAPRSTEAFF

v_gene: TRBV7-3
abundance: .
j_gene: TRBJ2-1
d_gene: TRBD2
CDR3nt: TGTGCCAGCACCGCAGGACTAGCGGGTAACAATGAGCAGTTCTTC
CDR3aa: CASTAGLAGNNEQFF

v_gene: TRBV4-3
abundance: .
j_gene: TRBJ2-2
d_gene: TRBD2
CDR3nt: TGCGCCAGCAGCCAAGGACTAGCGGAATCCGGGGAGCTGTTTTTT
CDR3aa: CASSQGLAESGELFF

v_gene: TRBV28
abundance: .
j_gene: TRBJ1-2
d_gene: .
CDR3nt: TGTGCCAGCAGTTTGTCTGGCCATCGTGGCTACACCTTC
CDR3aa: CASSLSGHRGYTF

v_gene: TRBV27
abundance: .
j_gene: TRBJ1-1
d_gene: .
CDR3nt: TGTGCCAGCAGTTTATCGGGGCTGGTGAACACTGAAGCTTTCTTT
CDR3aa: CASSLSGLVNTEAFF

v_gene: TRBV2
abundance: .
j_gene: TRBJ2-7
d_gene: TRBD1
CDR3nt: TGTGCCAGCAGTGCCAGGACAGGGAGTGGGTACGAGCAGTACTTC
CDR3aa: CASSARTGSGYEQYF

v_gene: TRBV6-5
abundance: few
j_gene: TRBJ2-1
d_gene: TRBD2
CDR3nt: TGTGCCATCCGGGGGCCTAGCGGGGGGAGGTATGAGCAGTTCTTC
CDR3aa: CAIRGPSGGRYEQFF

v_gene: TRBV5-8
abundance: .
j_gene: TRBJ2-6
d_gene: .
CDR3nt: TGTGCCAGCAGCTTGGCCTGGGGGGCTGGGGCCAACGTCCTGACTTTC
CDR3aa: CASSLAWGAGANVLTF

v_gene: TRBV3-1/TRBV3-2
abundance: .
j_gene: TRBJ2-7
d_gene: TRBD1
CDR3nt: TGTGCCAGCAGCCAAGTTCCCCGGACAGGATCCTACGAGCAGTACTTC
CDR3aa: CASSQVPRTGSYEQYF

v_gene: TRBV7-3
abundance: .
j_gene: TRBJ1-1
d_gene: TRBD1
CDR3nt: TGTGCCAGCAGCAGTGACAGGGACTCTGAAGCTTTCTTT
CDR3aa: CASSSDRDSEAFF

v_gene: TRBV7-6
abundance: .
j_gene: TRBJ1-1
d_gene: .
CDR3nt: TGTGCCAGCAGCTTATCAACAGGGAGTACTGAAGCTTTCTTT
CDR3aa: CASSLSTGSTEAFF

v_gene: TRBV7-3
abundance: .
j_gene: TRBJ2-6
d_gene: TRBD2
CDR3nt: TGTGCCAGCAGCTTAATGCCTAGCGGGGCCTCTGGGGCCAACGTCCTGACTTTC
CDR3aa: CASSLMPSGASGANVLTF

v_gene: TRBV15
abundance: once
j_gene: TRBJ2-5
d_gene: .
CDR3nt: TGTGCCACCAGCAGAGCAAGAACCAGGGTGGTGGAGACCCAGTACTTC
CDR3aa: CATSRARTRVVETQYF

v_gene: TRBV6-2/TRBV6-3
abundance: .
j_gene: TRBJ2-5
d_gene: TRBD2
CDR3nt: TGTGCCAGCAGTTACGGGAGCGGGGGCGGGGAGACCCAGTACTTC
CDR3aa: CASSYGSGGGETQYF

v_gene: TRBV23-1
abundance: .
j_gene: TRBJ1-6
d_gene: .
CDR3nt: TGCGCCAGCAGTCGAGGGCAGGTGCCTCCCCGTAATTCACCCCTCCACTTT
CDR3aa: CASSRGQVPPRNSPLHF

v_gene: TRBV7-8
abundance: few
j_gene: TRBJ2-3
d_gene: .
CDR3nt: TGTGCCAGCAGCTTACAAGCTAGCACAGATACGCAGTATTTT
CDR3aa: CASSLQASTDTQYF

v_gene: TRBV10-1
abundance: few
j_gene: TRBJ1-5
d_gene: .
CDR3nt: TGCGCCAGCAGCCACGAACCCGGGGGGCGTATATGTCAGCCCCAGCATTTT
CDR3aa: CASSHEPGGRICQPQHF

v_gene: TRBV5-4
abundance: .
j_gene: TRBJ2-4
d_gene: .
CDR3nt: TGTGCCAGCAGCTTGGACAGGGTTACCAAAAACATTCAGTACTTC
CDR3aa: CASSLDRVTKNIQYF

v_gene: TRBV10-3
abundance: .
j_gene: TRBJ2-3
d_gene: TRBD2
CDR3nt: TGTGCCATCAGTGATCGGACTAGCGGGAGGGCCGAAGATACGCAGTATTTT
CDR3aa: CAISDRTSGRAEDTQYF

v_gene: TRBV12-5
abundance: .
j_gene: TRBJ2-7
d_gene: TRBD2
CDR3nt: TGTGCTAGTGGTCCCGAAGGGGGGCTAGCGGGGGCCTACGAGCAGTACTTC
CDR3aa: CASGPEGGLAGAYEQYF

v_gene: TRBV6-5
abundance: .
j_gene: TRBJ2-7
d_gene: TRBD1
CDR3nt: TGTGCCAGCAGCAGAGACAGGGGGCGCTTATACGAGCAGTACTTC
CDR3aa: CASSRDRGRLYEQYF

v_gene: TRBV11-2
abundance: .
j_gene: TRBJ2-5
d_gene: TRBD2
CDR3nt: TGTGCCAGCAGCTTAGAGGGGGGGAGGATGGCCCAGTACTTC
CDR3aa: CASSLEGGRMAQYF

v_gene: TRBV11-2
abundance: .
j_gene: TRBJ2-7
d_gene: TRBD2
CDR3nt: TGTGCCAGCAGCCATTCAGACGGGAGGATCCACGAGCAGTACTTC
CDR3aa: CASSHSDGRIHEQYF

v_gene: TRBV7-2
abundance: .
j_gene: TRBJ1-3
d_gene: TRBD1
CDR3nt: TGTGCCAGCAGCTTTACCGGGACAGCTGGAAACACCATATATTTT
CDR3aa: CASSFTGTAGNTIYF

v_gene: TRBV7-2
abundance: .
j_gene: TRBJ1-2
d_gene: .
CDR3nt: TGTGCCAGCAGCCTAATCAGCTCCACCCGCCTAGCTAACTATGGCTACACCTTC
CDR3aa: CASSLISSTRLANYGYTF

v_gene: TRBV6-1
abundance: .
j_gene: TRBJ2-3
d_gene: TRBD2
CDR3nt: TGTGCCAGCAGTGAAGTGCGACTAGCGGGGGCCCCAGATACGCAGTATTTT
CDR3aa: CASSEVRLAGAPDTQYF

v_gene: TRBV18
abundance: .
j_gene: TRBJ2-7
d_gene: .
CDR3nt: TGTGCCAGCTCACCCCAGGGGCAAATCTACGAGCAGTACTTC
CDR3aa: CASSPQGQIYEQYF

v_gene: TRBV7-6
abundance: .
j_gene: TRBJ1-5
d_gene: .
CDR3nt: TGTGCCAGCAGCGTGTCTCAGGGAAGTGGCAATCAGCCCCAGCATTTT
CDR3aa: CASSVSQGSGNQPQHF

v_gene: TRBV7-9
abundance: .
j_gene: TRBJ2-4
d_gene: .
CDR3nt: TGTGCCAGCGCCTCTCCGGGGGTGGAGATGGGAAACATTCAGTACTTC
CDR3aa: CASASPGVEMGNIQYF